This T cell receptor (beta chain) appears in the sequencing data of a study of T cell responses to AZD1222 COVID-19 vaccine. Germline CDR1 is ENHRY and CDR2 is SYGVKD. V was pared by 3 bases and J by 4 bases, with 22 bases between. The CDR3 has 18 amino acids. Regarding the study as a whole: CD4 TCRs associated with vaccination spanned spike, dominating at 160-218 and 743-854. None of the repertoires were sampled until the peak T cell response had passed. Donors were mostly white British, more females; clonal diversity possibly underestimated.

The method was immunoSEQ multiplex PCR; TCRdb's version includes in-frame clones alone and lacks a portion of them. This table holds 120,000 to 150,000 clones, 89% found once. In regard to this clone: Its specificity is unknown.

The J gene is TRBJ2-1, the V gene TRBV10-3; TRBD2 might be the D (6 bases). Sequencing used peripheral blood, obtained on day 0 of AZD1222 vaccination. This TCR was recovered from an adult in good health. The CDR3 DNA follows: TGTGCCATCAGTGATATTGGAGAAAGCGGGCGGGTATACAATGAGCAGTTCTTC. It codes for CAISDIGESGRVYNEQFF.